The next 13 T cell receptor beta chains were all read from a single sample in a study of cytomegalovirus exposure and HLA in healthy donors (dated by TCRdb to about 2017). The receptor library was made with the immunoSEQ multiplex PCR assay. A mixture of 60 forward primers for TCR Vbeta segments and 13 reverse primers for TCR Jbeta segments was used in the multiplex PCR. Drawn from immuneACCESS, this table holds only the in-frame rearrangements with V and J called that TCRdb kept. Clones are partly lost; checked studies trace under half to an unresolved V gene and leave the rest unexplained. The sample table records just under 45,000 clones; approximately 47% of these occur just once. The leading ten clones occupy 6% of the sample. Material: PBMCs. These TCRs come from a man in his sixties in good health and CMV-seronegative.

This chain connects TRBV5-1 to TRBJ1-1; D is possibly TRBD1 (5 bases). Per the germline V gene, CDR1 is SGHRS and CDR2 is YFSETQ. The length of the CDR3 is 13 residues. The V end was cut by 5 bases, the J end by 6 bases, with 14 bases between. The CDR3 is CASRNQAGAEAFF. In DNA, the CDR3 is TGCGCCAGCAGGAATCAGGCGGGGGCTGAAGCTTTCTTT.

The rearrangement links TRBV27 to TRBJ1-1; D is perhaps TRBD1 (6 bases). The CDR3 is 14 residues long. The germline CDR1 and CDR2 sequences are MNHEY and SMNVEV (reference sequence). V was pared by 0 bases and J by 1 base, with 6 bases between. This chain's CDR3 is CASSLSGGNTEAFF. Written as DNA, the CDR3 is TGTGCCAGCAGTTTATCAGGGGGGAACACTGAAGCTTTCTTT.

The rearrangement uses TRBV19 and TRBJ1-5, with 7 nucleotides matching TRBD1. Trimming removed 5 bases from V and 2 bases from J; junction bases left unmatched: 3. Germline V lookup: CDR1 LNHDA, CDR2 SQIVND (reference sequence). The length of the CDR3 is 14 residues. The CDR3 region is CASSQGTGNQPQHF. The CDR3 DNA follows: TGTGCCAGTAGTCAGGGGACAGGCAATCAGCCCCAGCATTTT.

V gene TRBV7-8 combines with J gene TRBJ2-3; TRBD2 agrees at 7 bases. Germline assignment: CDR1 SGHVS and CDR2 FQNEAQ. The junction had 5 bases not matched to a gene; V was cut back by 1 base and J by 1 base. This CDR3 contains 16 residues. In DNA form, the CDR3 reads TGTGCCAGCAGCTTAGGTGGCGGGAGACGCACAGATACGCAGTATTTT. Translation: CASSLGGGRRTDTQYF.

This rearrangement joins TRBV5-1 to TRBJ2-4; maybe TRBD1 (6 bases). The CDR3 loop spans 14 amino acids. V was clipped by 0 bases and J by 7 bases, with 11 bases between them. Germline V gene data show CDR1 as SGHRS and CDR2 as YFSETQ. This chain's CDR3 is CASSLGQGFNIQYF. The CDR3 nucleotides are TGCGCCAGCAGCTTGGGGCAGGGGTTCAACATTCAGTACTTC.

The chain uses TRBV29-1 and TRBJ2-5, with D maybe TRBD2 (5 bases). CDR1 is SQVTM, CDR2 ANQGSEA, per germline. V was shortened by 1 base and J by 5 bases, with 17 bases between the two germline ends. The CDR3 length is 15 residues. The CDR3 DNA follows: TGCAGCGTTGAAGGTCTGAGCGGTACGCCGGAGACCCAGTACTTC. Translating gives CSVEGLSGTPETQYF. The variable domain in full, completed from reference TRBV29-1 and TRBJ2-5, reads SAVISQKPSRDICQRGTSLTIQCQVDSQVTMMFWYRQQPGQSLTLIATANQGSEATYESGFVIDKFPISRPNLTFSTLTVSNMSPEDSSIYLCSVEGLSGTPETQYFGPGTRLLVL.

The rearrangement links TRBV6-5 to TRBJ2-7, with D possibly TRBD2 on 5 matching bases. The V end was cut by 4 bases, the J end by 3 bases, with 7 bases between. The CDR3 covers 12 residues. The germline gives CDR1 MNHEY, CDR2 SVGAGI. The CDR3 spells CASSSGSYEQYF. The CDR3 nucleotides read TGTGCCAGCAGTTCGGGGAGCTACGAGCAGTACTTC.

This chain uses TRBV25-1 with TRBJ2-1; TRBD1 agrees at 7 bases. The CDR3 totals 14 residues. With V trimmed by 3 bases and J by 9 bases, 8 bases remained unmatched. Germline V gene sequence: CDR1 MGHDK, CDR2 SYGVNS. The CDR3: CASSDPRGPGEQFF. As DNA, the CDR3 is TGTGCCAGCAGTGACCCAAGGGGGCCGGGTGAGCAGTTCTTC.

This clone was seen more than once but under ten times. The chain is built from TRBV7-8 and TRBJ2-5; 13 bases align to TRBD2. V shed 4 bases and J 2 bases; nucleotides not matched to a gene: 4. Germline lookup yields CDR1 SGHVS and CDR2 FQNEAQ. The CDR3 is 16 amino acids. The CDR3 nucleotides are TGTGCCAGCAGCTGGACTAGCGGGGGCCAACAAGAGACCCAGTACTTC. This sequence encodes CASSWTSGGQQETQYF.

The rearrangement links TRBV5-1 to TRBJ2-5; D call uncertain. The CDR3 has 12 residues. Trimming removed 3 bases at V and 5 bases at J, with 8 bases between. Germline-derived CDR1 and CDR2 are SGHRS and YFSETQ. In DNA form, the CDR3 reads TGCGCCAGCAGCTCCGCCGGGGAGACCCAGTACTTC. This encodes CASSSAGETQYF.

This chain connects TRBV9 to TRBJ1-1; D not certain. Germline V gene sequence: CDR1 SGDLS, CDR2 YYNGEE. The V end was cut by 3 bases, the J end by 4 bases, with 13 bases between. This CDR3 has 14 amino acids. The CDR3 DNA follows: TGTGCCAGCAGCGCGAGGTTGCTGGGCACTGAAGCTTTCTTT. It encodes CASSARLLGTEAFF.

A few counts support this clone. The chain is built from TRBV28 and TRBJ1-2; maybe TRBD1 (6 bases). The germline gives CDR1 MDHEN, CDR2 SYDVKM. The CDR3 totals 13 residues. V lost 5 bases to trimming and J lost 3 bases, with 10 bases between them. CDR3 sequence (DNA): TGTGCCAGCAGTCGGCAGGGGCACTATGGCTACACCTTC. This sequence encodes CASSRQGHYGYTF.

This chain joins TRBV30 and TRBJ1-4; TRBD1 is a possible D gene (6 bases). Trimming left V 8 bases short and J 4 bases short, with 14 bases between. The CDR3 contains 13 residues. Germline V lookup: CDR1 GTSNPN, CDR2 SVGIG (reference sequence). CDR3 nucleotides: TGTGCCCAATACGACAGGTTTAATGAAAAACTGTTTTTT. Translated, it gives CAQYDRFNEKLFF. Variable domain in full (rest from reference TRBV30 and TRBJ1-4): SQTIHQWPATLVQPVGSPLSLECTVEGTSNPNLYWYRQAAGRGLQLLFYSVGIGQISSEVPQNLSASRPQDRQFILSSKKLLLSDSGFYLCAQYDRFNEKLFFGSGTQLSVL.